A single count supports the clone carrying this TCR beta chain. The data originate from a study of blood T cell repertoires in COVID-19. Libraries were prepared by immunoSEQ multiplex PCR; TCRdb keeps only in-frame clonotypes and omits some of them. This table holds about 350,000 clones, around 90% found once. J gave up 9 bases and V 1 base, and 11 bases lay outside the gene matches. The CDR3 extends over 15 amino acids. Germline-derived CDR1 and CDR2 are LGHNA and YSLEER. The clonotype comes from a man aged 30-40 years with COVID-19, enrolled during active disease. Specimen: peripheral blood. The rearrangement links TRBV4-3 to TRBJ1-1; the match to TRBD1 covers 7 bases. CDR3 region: CASSQGTGAGGKAFF. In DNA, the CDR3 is TGCGCCAGCAGCCAAGGCACAGGGGCGGGGGGGAAAGCTTTCTTT.